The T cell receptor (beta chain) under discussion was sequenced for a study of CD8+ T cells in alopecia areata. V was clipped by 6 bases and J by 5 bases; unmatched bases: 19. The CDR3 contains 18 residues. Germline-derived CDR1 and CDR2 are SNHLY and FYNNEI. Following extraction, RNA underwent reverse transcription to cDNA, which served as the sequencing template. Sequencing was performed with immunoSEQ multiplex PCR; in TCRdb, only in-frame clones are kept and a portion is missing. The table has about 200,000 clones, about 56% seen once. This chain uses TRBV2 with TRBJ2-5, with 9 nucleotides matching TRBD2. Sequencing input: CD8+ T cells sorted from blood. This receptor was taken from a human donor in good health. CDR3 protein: CASSSRRGLAPAGETQYF. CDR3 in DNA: TGTGCCAGCAGCTCCAGGAGGGGACTAGCCCCAGCGGGGGAGACCCAGTACTTC.